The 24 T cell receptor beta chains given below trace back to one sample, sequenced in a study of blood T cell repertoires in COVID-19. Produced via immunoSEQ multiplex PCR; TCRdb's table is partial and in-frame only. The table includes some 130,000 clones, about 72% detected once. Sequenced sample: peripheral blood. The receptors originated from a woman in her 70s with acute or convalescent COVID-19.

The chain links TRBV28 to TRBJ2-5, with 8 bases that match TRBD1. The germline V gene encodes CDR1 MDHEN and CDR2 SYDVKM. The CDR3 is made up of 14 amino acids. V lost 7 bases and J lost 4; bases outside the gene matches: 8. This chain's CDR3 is CASTPTGGGETQYF. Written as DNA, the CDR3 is TGTGCCAGCACTCCAACAGGGGGTGGAGAGACCCAGTACTTC.

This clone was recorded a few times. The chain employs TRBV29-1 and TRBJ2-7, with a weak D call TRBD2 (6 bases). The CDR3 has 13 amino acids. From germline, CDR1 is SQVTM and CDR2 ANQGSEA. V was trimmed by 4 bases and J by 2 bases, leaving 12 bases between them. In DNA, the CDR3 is TGCAGCGTTGCGCGGGACGGGGCCTACGAGCAGTACTTC. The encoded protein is CSVARDGAYEQYF.

The CDR3 loop reads CASSLVQGETQYF. As DNA, the CDR3 is TGTGCCAGCAGTTTAGTCCAGGGTGAGACCCAGTACTTC. The chain is built from TRBV27 and TRBJ2-5, with D maybe TRBD1 (5 bases). Per the germline V gene, CDR1 is MNHEY and CDR2 is SMNVEV (reference sequence). Trimming pared 2 bases from V and 5 bases from J, leaving 9 bases between. CDR3 length: 13 residues.

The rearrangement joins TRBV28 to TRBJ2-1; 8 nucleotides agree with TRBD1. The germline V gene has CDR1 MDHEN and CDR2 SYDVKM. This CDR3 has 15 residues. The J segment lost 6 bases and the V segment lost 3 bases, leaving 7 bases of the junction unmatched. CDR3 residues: CASSFTGGSRNEQFF. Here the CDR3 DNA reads TGTGCCAGCAGTTTTACAGGGGGGTCTCGCAATGAGCAGTTCTTC.

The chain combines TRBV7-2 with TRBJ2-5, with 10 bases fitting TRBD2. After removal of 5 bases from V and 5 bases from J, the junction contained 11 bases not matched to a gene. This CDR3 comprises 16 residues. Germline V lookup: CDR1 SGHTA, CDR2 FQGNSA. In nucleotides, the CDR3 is TGTGCCAGCAGCCCAACCCAACTAGCGGGATGGGAGACCCAGTACTTC. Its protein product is CASSPTQLAGWETQYF.

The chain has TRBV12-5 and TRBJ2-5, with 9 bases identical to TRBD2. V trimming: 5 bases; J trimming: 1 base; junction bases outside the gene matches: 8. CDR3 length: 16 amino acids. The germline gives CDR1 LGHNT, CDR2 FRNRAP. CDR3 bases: TGTGCTAGTGGTACCGCCGGACTAGCGTTCCAAGAGACCCAGTACTTC. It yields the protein CASGTAGLAFQETQYF.

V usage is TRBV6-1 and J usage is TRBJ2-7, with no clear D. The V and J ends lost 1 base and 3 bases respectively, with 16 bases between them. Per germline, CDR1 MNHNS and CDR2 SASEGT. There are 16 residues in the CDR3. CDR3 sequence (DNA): TGTGCCAGCAGTGAAGAAGAGGCGGCTGAAGGCTACGAGCAGTACTTC. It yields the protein CASSEEEAAEGYEQYF.

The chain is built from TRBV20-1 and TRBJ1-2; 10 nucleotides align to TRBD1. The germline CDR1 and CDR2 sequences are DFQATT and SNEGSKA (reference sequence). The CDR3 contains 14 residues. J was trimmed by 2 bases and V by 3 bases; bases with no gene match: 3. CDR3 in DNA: TGCAGTGCTAGTCCGGGACAGGGGAACTATGGCTACACCTTC. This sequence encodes CSASPGQGNYGYTF.

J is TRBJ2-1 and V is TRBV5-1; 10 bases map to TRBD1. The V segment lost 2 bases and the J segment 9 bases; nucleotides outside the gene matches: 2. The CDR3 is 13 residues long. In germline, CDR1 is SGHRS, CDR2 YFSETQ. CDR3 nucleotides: TGCGCCAGCAGCTTTGACAGGGGGCGTGAGCAGTTCTTC. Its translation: CASSFDRGREQFF.

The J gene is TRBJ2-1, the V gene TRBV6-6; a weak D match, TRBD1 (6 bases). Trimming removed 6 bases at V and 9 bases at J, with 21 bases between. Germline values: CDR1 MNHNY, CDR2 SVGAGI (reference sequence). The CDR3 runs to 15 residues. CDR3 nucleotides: TGTGCCAGCAGCCAACCCCGGACAGCCGTTGGTGAGCAGTTCTTC. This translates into CASSQPRTAVGEQFF.

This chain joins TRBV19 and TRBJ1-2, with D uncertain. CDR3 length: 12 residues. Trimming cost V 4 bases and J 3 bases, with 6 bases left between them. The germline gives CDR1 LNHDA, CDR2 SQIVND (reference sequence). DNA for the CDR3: TGTGCCAGTAGTAACGGGTACTATGGCTACACCTTC. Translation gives CASSNGYYGYTF. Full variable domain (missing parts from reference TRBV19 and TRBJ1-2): DGGITQSPKYLFRKEGQNVTLSCEQNLNHDAMYWYRQDPGQGLRLIYYSQIVNDFQKGDIAEGYSVSREKKESFPLTVTSAQKNPTAFYLCASSNGYYGYTFGSGTRLTVV.

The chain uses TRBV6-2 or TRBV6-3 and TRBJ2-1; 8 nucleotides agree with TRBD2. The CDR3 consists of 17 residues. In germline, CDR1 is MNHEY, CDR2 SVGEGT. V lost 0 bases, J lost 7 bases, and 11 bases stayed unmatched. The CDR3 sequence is CASSYSFGRGGGNEQFF. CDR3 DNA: TGTGCCAGCAGTTACTCCTTCGGCAGGGGCGGGGGGAATGAGCAGTTCTTC.

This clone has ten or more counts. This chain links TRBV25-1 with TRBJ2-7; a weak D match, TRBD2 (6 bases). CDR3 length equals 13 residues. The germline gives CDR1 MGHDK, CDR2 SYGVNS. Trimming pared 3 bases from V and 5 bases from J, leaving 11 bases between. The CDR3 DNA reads TGTGCCAGCAGTGATAGCAGGGAGGACGAGCAGTACTTC. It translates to CASSDSREDEQYF.

The CDR3 reads CASSPGGVSSSGANVLTF. The CDR3 nucleotides read TGTGCCAGCAGCCCCGGGGGGGTTTCCAGCTCTGGGGCCAACGTCCTGACTTTC. The chain carries TRBV9 and TRBJ2-6; 8 bases are a match to TRBD2. V shed 4 bases and J 0 bases; nucleotides not matched to a gene: 9. This CDR3 has 18 residues. Germline V gene sequence: CDR1 SGDLS, CDR2 YYNGEE.

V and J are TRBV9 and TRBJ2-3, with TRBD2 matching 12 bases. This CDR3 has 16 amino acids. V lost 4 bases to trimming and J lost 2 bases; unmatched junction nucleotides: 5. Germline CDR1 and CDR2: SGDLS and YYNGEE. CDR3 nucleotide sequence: TGTGCCAGCAGCTCGCCTAGCGGGGGGGCCACAGATACGCAGTATTTT. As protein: CASSSPSGGATDTQYF.

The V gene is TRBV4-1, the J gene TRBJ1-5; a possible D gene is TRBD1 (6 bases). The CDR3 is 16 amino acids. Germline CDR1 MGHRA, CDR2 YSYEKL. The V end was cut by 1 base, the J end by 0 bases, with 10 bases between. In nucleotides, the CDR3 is TGCGCCAGCAGCCAAGCAGGGGCCGTTAGCAATCAGCCCCAGCATTTT. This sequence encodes CASSQAGAVSNQPQHF.

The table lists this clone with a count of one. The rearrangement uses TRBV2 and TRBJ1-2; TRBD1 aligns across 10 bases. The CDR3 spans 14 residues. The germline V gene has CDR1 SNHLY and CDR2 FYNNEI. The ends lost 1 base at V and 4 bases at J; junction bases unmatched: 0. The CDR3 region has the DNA TGTGCCAGCAGTGAAGGGACAGGGGGCTATGGCTACACCTTC. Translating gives CASSEGTGGYGYTF.

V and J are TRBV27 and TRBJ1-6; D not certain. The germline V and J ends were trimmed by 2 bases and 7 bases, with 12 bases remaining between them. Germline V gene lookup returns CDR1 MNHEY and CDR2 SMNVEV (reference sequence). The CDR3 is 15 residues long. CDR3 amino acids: CASSLKIGKNSPLHF. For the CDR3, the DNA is TGTGCCAGCAGTTTAAAAATCGGGAAAAATTCACCCCTCCACTTT.

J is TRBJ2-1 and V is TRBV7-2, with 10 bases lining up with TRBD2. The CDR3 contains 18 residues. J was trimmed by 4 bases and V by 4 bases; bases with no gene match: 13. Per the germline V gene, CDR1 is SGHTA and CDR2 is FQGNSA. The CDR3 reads CASSSPGLAVNKYNEQFF. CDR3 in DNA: TGTGCCAGCAGCTCCCCTGGACTAGCGGTCAATAAATACAATGAGCAGTTCTTC.

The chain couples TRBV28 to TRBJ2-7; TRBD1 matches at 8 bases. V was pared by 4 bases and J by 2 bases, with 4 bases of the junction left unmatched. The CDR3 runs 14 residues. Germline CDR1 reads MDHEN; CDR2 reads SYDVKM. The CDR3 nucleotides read TGTGCCAGCAGTTCCAGGGGGCCCACCTACGAGCAGTACTTC. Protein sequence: CASSSRGPTYEQYF.

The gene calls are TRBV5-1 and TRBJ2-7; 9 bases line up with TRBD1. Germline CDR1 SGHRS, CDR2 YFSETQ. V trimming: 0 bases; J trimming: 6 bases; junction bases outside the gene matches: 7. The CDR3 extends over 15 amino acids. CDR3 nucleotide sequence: TGCGCCAGCAGCTTGGGTGGGACAGGGACCTTCGAGCAGTACTTC. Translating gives CASSLGGTGTFEQYF.

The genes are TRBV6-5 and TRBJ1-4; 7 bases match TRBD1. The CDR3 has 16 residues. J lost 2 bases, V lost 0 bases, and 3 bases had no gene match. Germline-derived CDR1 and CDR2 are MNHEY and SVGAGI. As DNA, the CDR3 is TGTGCCAGCAGTTACTCGTCAGGGGGGACTAATGAAAAACTGTTTTTT. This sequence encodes CASSYSSGGTNEKLFF.

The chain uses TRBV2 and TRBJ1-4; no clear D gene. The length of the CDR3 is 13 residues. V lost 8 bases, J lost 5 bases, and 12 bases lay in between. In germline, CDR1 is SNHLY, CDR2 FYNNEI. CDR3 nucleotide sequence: TGTGCCAGCCAAAAGACCGGGAATGAAAAACTGTTTTTT. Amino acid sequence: CASQKTGNEKLFF.

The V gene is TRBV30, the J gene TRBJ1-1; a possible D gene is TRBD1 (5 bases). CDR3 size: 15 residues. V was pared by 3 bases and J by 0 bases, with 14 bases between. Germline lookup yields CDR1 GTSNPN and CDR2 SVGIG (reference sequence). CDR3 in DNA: TGTGCCTGGAGGGGGGGTGGACGGCTGAACACTGAAGCTTTCTTT. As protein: CAWRGGGRLNTEAFF.